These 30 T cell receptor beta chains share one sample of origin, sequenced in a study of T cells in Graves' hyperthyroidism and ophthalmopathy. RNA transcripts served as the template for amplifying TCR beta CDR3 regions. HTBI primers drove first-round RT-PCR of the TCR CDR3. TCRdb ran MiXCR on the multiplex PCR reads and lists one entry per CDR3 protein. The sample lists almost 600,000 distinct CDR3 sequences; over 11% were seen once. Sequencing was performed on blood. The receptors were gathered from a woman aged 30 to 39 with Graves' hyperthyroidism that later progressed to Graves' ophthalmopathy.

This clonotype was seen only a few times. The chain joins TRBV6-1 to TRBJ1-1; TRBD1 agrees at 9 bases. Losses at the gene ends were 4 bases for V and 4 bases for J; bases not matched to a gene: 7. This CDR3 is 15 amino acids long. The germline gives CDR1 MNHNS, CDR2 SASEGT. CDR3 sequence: CASSARQGGSTEAFF. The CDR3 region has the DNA TGTGCCAGCAGTGCCCGACAGGGGGGAAGCACTGAAGCTTTCTTT.

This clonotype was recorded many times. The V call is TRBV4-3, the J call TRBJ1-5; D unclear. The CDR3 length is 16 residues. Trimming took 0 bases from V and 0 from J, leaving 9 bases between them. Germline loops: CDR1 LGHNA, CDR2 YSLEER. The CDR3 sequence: CASSQDSGYSNQPQHF. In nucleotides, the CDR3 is TGCGCCAGCAGCCAAGATAGTGGGTATAGCAATCAGCCCCAGCATTTT.

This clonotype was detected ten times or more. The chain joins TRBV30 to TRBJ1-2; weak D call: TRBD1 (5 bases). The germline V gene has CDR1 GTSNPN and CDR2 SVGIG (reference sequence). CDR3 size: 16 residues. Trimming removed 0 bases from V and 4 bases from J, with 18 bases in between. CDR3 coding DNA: TGTGCCTGGAGTGTCGATAGGGCAGGGACGGTCTATGGCTACACCTTC. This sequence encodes CAWSVDRAGTVYGYTF.

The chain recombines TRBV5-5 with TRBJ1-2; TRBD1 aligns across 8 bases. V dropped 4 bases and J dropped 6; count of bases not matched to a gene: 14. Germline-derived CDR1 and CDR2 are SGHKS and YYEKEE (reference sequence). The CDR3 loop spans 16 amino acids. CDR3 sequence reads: CASSRVGQGDLDGYTF. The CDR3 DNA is TGTGCCAGCAGCCGGGTCGGACAGGGTGATTTGGATGGCTACACCTTC.

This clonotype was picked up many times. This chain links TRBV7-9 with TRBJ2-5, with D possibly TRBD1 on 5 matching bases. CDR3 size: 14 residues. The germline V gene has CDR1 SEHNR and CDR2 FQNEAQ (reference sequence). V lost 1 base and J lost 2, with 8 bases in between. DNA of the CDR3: TGTGCCAGCAGCTTAGTAGACAGACAAGAGACCCAGTACTTC. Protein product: CASSLVDRQETQYF.

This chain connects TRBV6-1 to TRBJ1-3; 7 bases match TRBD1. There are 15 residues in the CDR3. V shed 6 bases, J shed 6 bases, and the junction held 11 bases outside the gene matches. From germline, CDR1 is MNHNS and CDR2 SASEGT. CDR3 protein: CASSPIQGRENTIYF. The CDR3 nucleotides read TGTGCCAGCAGCCCTATACAGGGGAGGGAAAACACCATATATTTT.

The CDR3 coding sequence is TGTGCCAGCAGCTTAGTATTACGGACCGGGGAGCTGTTTTTT. This gives the protein CASSLVLRTGELFF. The chain recombines TRBV7-2 with TRBJ2-2; no firm D call. The CDR3 runs 14 residues. Between the trimmed V and J ends, which lost 1 base and 5 bases, there was a span of 8 bases. Germline V gene data show CDR1 as SGHTA and CDR2 as FQGNSA.

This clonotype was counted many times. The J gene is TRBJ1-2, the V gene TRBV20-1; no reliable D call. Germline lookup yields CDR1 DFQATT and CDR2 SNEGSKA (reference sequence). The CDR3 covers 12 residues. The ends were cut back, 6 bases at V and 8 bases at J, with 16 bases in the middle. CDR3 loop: CSAPHGGSGYTF. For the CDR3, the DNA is TGCAGTGCGCCCCACGGAGGCTCGGGCTACACCTTC.

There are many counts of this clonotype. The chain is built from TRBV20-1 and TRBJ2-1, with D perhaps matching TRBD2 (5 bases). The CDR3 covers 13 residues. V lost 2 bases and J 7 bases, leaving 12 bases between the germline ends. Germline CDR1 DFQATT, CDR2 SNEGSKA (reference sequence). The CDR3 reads CSARPRGPNEQFF. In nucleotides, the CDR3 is TGCAGTGCTAGACCCCGGGGTCCGAATGAGCAGTTCTTC.

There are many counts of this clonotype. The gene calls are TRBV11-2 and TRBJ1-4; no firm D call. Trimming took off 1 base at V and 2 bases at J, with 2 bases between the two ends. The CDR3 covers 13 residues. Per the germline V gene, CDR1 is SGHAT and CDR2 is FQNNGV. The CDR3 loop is CASSLVTNEKLFF. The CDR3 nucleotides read TGTGCCAGCAGCTTAGTTACTAATGAAAAACTGTTTTTT.

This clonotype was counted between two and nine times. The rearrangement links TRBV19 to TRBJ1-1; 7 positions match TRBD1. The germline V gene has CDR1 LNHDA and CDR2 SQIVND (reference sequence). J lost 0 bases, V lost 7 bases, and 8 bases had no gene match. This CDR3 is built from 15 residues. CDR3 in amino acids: CASNPSDRVNTEAFF. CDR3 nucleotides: TGTGCCAGTAATCCTTCCGACAGGGTGAACACTGAAGCTTTCTTT.

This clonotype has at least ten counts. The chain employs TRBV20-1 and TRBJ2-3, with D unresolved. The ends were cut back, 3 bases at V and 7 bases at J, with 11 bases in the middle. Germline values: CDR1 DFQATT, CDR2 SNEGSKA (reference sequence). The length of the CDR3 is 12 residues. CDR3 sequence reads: CSASPTGNTQYF. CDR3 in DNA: TGCAGTGCTAGCCCGACTGGAAATACGCAGTATTTT.

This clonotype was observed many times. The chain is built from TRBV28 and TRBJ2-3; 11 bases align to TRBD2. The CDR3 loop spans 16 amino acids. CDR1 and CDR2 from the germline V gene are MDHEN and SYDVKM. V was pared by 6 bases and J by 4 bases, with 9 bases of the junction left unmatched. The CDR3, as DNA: TGTGCCAGCAGCCCAGAACTAGCGGGAGCCGCAGATACGCAGTATTTT. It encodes CASSPELAGAADTQYF.

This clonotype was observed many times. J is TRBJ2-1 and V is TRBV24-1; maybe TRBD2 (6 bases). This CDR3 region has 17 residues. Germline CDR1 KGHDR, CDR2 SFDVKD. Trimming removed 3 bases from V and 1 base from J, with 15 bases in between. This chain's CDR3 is CATSDGGSGLSYNEQFF. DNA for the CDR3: TGTGCCACCAGTGATGGGGGATCGGGACTTTCCTACAATGAGCAGTTCTTC.

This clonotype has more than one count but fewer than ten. For the CDR3, the DNA is TGCGCCAGCAGCCAAGATTTTGCGGCTACCTACAATGAGCAGTTCTTC. Translation: CASSQDFAATYNEQFF. The chain employs TRBV4-3 and TRBJ2-1; D gene unclear. V was trimmed by 0 bases and J by 2 bases, leaving 11 bases between them. CDR3 length: 16 residues. Germline V gene data show CDR1 as LGHNA and CDR2 as YSLEER.

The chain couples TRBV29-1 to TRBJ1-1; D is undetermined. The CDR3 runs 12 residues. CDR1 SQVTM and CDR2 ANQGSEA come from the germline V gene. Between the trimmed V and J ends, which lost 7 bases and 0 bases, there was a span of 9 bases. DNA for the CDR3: TGCAGCGCAGGTCGAATGAACACTGAAGCTTTCTTT. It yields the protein CSAGRMNTEAFF.

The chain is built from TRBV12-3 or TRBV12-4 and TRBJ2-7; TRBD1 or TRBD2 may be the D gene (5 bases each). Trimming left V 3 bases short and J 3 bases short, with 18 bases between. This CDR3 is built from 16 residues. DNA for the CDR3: TGTGCCAGCAGTTTTTTGTGGGACGGTGATTTCTACGAGCAGTACTTC. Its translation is CASSFLWDGDFYEQYF.

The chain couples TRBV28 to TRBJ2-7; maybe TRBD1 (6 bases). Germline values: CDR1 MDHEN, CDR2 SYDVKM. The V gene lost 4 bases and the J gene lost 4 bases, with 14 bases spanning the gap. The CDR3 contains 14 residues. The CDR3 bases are TGTGCCAGCAGTTCCGGGACAAATTATTACGAGCAGTACTTC. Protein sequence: CASSSGTNYYEQYF.

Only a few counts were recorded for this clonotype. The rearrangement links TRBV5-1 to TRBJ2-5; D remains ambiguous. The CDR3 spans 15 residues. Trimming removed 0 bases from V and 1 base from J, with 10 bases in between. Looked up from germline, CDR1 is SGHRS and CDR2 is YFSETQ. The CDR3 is CASSLALAAQETQYF. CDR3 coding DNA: TGCGCCAGCAGCTTGGCGTTGGCAGCCCAAGAGACCCAGTACTTC.

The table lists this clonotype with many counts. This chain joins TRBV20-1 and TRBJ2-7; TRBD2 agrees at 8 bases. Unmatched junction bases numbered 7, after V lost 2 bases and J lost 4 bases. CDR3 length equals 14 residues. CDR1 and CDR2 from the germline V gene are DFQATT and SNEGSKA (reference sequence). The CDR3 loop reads CSARFTSGAYEQYF. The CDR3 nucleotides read TGCAGTGCTAGATTCACTAGCGGAGCTTACGAGCAGTACTTC.

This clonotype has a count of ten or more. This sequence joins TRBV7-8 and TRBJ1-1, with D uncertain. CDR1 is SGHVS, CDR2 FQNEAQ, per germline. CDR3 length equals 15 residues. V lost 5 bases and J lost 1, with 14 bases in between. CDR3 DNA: TGTGCCAGCAGCCCCGCCGTGACCGAGAACACTGAAGCTTTCTTT. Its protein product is CASSPAVTENTEAFF.

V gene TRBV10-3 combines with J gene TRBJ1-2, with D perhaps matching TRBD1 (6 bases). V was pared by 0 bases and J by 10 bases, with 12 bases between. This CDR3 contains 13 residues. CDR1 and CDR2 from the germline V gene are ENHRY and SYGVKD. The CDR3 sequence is CAISESGGDDYTF. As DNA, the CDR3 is TGTGCCATCAGTGAGTCAGGGGGAGATGACTACACCTTC.

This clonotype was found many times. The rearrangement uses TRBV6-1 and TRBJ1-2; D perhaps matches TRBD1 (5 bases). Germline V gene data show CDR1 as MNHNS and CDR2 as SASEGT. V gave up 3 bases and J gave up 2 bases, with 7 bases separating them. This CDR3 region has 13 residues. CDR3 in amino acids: CASSDPGNYGYTF. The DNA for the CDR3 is TGTGCCAGCAGTGATCCAGGGAACTATGGCTACACCTTC.

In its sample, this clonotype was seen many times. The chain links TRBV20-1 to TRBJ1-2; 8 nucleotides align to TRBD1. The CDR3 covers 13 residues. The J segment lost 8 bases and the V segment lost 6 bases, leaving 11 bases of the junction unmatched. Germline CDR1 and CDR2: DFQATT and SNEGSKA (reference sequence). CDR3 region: CSASGPGGNGYTF. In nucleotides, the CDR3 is TGCAGTGCCTCTGGACCAGGGGGCAACGGCTACACCTTC.

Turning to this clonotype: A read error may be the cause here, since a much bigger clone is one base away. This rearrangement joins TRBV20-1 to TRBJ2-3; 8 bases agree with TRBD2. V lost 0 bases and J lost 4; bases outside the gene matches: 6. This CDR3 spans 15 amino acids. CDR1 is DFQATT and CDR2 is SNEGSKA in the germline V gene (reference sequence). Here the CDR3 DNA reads TGCAGTGCTAGAGAGGCTAGCGGGCACGCAGATACGCAGTATTTT. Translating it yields CSAREASGHADTQYF.

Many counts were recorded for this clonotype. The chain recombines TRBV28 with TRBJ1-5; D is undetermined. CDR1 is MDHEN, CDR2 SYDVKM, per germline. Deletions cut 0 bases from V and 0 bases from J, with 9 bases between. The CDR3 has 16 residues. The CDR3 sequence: CASSLCVQYSNQPQHF. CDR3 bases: TGTGCCAGCAGTTTATGCGTCCAGTATAGCAATCAGCCCCAGCATTTT.

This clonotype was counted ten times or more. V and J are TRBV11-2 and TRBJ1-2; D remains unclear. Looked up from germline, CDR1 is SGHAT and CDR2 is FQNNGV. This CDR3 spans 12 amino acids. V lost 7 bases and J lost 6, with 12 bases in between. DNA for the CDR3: TGTGCCAGCAACCCACCGCAGCATGGCTACACCTTC. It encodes CASNPPQHGYTF. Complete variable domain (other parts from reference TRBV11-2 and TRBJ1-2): EAGVAQSPRYKIIEKRQSVAFWCNPISGHATLYWYQQILGQGPKLLIQFQNNGVVDDSQLPKDRFSAERLKGVDSTLKIQPAKLEDSAVYLCASNPPQHGYTFGSGTRLTVV.

CDR3 residues: CSVALDVTEAFF. DNA of the CDR3: TGCAGCGTCGCCCTTGATGTCACTGAAGCTTTCTTT. The chain employs TRBV29-1 and TRBJ1-1, with D unclear. Trimming took 6 bases from V and 4 from J, leaving 12 bases between them. CDR1 and CDR2 (germline): SQVTM, ANQGSEA. The CDR3 runs to 12 residues.

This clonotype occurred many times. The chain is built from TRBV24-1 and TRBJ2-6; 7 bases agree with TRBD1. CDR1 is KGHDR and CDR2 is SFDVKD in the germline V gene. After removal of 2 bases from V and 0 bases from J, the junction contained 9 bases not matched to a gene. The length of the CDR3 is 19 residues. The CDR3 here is CATSDSTGDSYSGANVLTF. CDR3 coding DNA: TGTGCCACCAGTGATTCCACAGGGGATTCCTACTCTGGGGCCAACGTCCTGACTTTC.

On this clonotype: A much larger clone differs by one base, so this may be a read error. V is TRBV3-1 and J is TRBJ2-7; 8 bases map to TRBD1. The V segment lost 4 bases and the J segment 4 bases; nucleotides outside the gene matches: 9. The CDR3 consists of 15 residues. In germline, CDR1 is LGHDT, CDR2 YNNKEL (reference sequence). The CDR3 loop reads CASSRSRQGTYEQYF. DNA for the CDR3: TGTGCCAGCAGCCGCTCTCGACAGGGGACTTACGAGCAGTACTTC.